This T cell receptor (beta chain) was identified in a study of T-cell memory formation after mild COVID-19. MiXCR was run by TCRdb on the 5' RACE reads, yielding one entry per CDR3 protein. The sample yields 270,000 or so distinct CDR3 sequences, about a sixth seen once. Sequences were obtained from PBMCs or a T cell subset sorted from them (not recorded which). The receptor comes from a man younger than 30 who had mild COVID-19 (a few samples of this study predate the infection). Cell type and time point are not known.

CDR3 sequence (DNA): TGTGCCAGCAGTTACTCCGTGACGCCCCATGGCTACACCTTC. Residues: CASSYSVTPHGYTF. V usage is TRBV6-5 and J usage is TRBJ1-2, with no clear D. The CDR3 is made up of 14 amino acids. Germline loops: CDR1 MNHEY, CDR2 SVGAGI. The V gene lost 0 bases and the J gene lost 6 bases, with 11 bases spanning the gap.